Each of the 5 T cell receptor beta chains below was sequenced from the same sample in a study of blood T cells in healthy people across ages. Using a J-beta primer mix together with a sample-barcoded 5' primer, a second PCR was run for 7 to 11 cycles. Each CDR3 protein gets one entry after TCRdb re-called the 5' RACE reads with MiXCR. This sample has 1,800,000 or so distinct CDR3 sequences, with about two fifths found just once. The sample taken for sequencing was blood. Receptors originate from a human donor in good health.

The rearrangement uses TRBV6-2 or TRBV6-3 and TRBJ2-5, with TRBD2 matching over 8 bases. V lost 7 bases and J lost 2; bases outside the gene matches: 9. Germline CDR1 reads MNHEY; CDR2 reads SVGEGT. The CDR3 has 15 residues. CDR3 amino acids: CASNLIAGRQETQYF. The CDR3 region has the DNA TGTGCCAGCAACCTAATAGCGGGGCGACAAGAGACCCAGTACTTC.

This clonotype was recorded a few times. The rearrangement uses TRBV29-1 and TRBJ1-2; D unresolved. The CDR3 spans 18 residues. CDR1 SQVTM and CDR2 ANQGSEA come from the germline V gene. V was shortened by 0 bases and J by 4 bases, with 24 bases between the two germline ends. CDR3 protein: CSVEEEREGISSSYGYTF. As DNA, the CDR3 is TGCAGCGTTGAAGAAGAGAGAGAGGGTATTTCTTCTTCCTATGGCTACACCTTC.

This chain uses TRBV7-2 with TRBJ1-6; no firm D call. The CDR3 sequence is 14 residues long. In germline, CDR1 is SGHTA, CDR2 FQGNSA. Trimming pared 2 bases from V and 10 bases from J, leaving 12 bases between. The CDR3 loop reads CASSLRSAESPLHF. The CDR3 DNA reads TGTGCCAGCAGCTTACGGTCAGCGGAATCACCCCTCCACTTT.

In this sample, this clonotype turned up a few times. This sequence joins TRBV27 and TRBJ1-5, with D possibly being TRBD1 (5 bases). The CDR3 runs 16 residues. V was trimmed by 4 bases and J by 0 bases, leaving 13 bases between them. Germline V CDR1 and CDR2: MNHEY, SMNVEV (reference sequence). DNA for the CDR3: TGTGCCAGCAGTTCCTCGGGGGGAAATAGCAATCAGCCCCAGCATTTT. Translated: CASSSSGGNSNQPQHF.

This clonotype was detected only a few times. An end of the junction differs from the germline gene, which may be a read error. J is TRBJ2-1 and V is TRBV7-7, with 7 bases that match TRBD1. Looked up from germline, CDR1 is SSHAT and CDR2 is FNYEAQ (reference sequence). The CDR3 has 15 residues. CDR3: CASSPEGASYNEQFF. Here the CDR3 DNA reads TGTGCTAGCAGCCCCGAGGGGGCCTCCTACAATGAGCAGTTCTTC.